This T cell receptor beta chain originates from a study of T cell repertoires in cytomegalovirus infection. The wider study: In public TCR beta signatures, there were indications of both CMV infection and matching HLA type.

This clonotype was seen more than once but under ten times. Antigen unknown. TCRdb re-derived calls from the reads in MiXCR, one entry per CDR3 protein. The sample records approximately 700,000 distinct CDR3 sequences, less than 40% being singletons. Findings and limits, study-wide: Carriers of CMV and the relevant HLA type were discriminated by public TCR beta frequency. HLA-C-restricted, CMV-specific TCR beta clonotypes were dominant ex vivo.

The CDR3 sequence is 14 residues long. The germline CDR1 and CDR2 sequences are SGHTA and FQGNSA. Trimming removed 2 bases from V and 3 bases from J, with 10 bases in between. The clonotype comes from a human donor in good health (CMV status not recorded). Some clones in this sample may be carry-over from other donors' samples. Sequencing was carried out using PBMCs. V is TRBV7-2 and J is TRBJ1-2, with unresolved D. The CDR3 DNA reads TGTGCCAGCAGCTTATCCGGGATACACTATGGCTACACCTTC. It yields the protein CASSLSGIHYGYTF.